This T cell receptor beta chain was found in a study of T-cell memory formation after mild COVID-19. Study results and caveats: Pre-infection memory carried some responding clones, suggesting that cross-reactive memory joined. Specificity for SARS-CoV-2 was not confirmed among the second-wave clones peaking on day 37.

Germline V lookup: CDR1 SQVTM, CDR2 ANQGSEA. With V trimmed by 3 bases and J by 2 bases, 8 bases remained unmatched. There are 18 residues in the CDR3. Each CDR3 protein gets one entry after TCRdb re-called the 5' RACE reads with MiXCR. Of 300,000 to 400,000 distinct CDR3 sequences in the sample, over 20% are singletons; the top ten hold roughly an eighth. This clonotype was observed a handful of times. Its specificity is unknown. The TCR was taken from an adult woman who had mild COVID-19 (a few samples of this study predate the infection). Cell type and time point are not known. The sample consisted of PBMCs or a T cell subset sorted from them (not recorded which). The rearrangement uses TRBV29-1 and TRBJ2-1; 15 bases are shared with TRBD2. The CDR3 DNA sequence: TGCAGCGTTGATGAAGGACTAGCGGGAGGGTATGCCTACAATGAGCAGTTCTTC. The encoded protein is CSVDEGLAGGYAYNEQFF.